This T cell receptor beta chain stems from a study of blood T cell repertoires in COVID-19. Study summary: T cells, B-cell-depleted T cells, or PBMCs provided the cDNA or gDNA that served as material.

Germline CDR1 and CDR2: SGHAT and FQNNGV. V dropped 4 bases and J dropped 7; count of bases not matched to a gene: 14. CDR3 length: 18 residues. Assay: immunoSEQ multiplex PCR; the TCRdb copy retains only in-frame clones and omits some. The data contain 150,000 to 200,000 clones, 80% of them singletons. Sequencing input: PBMCs or T cells enriched from blood (not recorded which). V usage is TRBV11-2 and J usage is TRBJ2-1; 12 bases are shared with TRBD1. The sequence was collected from a woman aged 55-69 years who had recovered from COVID-19. The CDR3 nucleotides read TGTGCCAGCAGCTCGACCTCACCCCGGGACAGGGGGCAGAATGAGCAGTTCTTC. Its translation is CASSSTSPRDRGQNEQFF.